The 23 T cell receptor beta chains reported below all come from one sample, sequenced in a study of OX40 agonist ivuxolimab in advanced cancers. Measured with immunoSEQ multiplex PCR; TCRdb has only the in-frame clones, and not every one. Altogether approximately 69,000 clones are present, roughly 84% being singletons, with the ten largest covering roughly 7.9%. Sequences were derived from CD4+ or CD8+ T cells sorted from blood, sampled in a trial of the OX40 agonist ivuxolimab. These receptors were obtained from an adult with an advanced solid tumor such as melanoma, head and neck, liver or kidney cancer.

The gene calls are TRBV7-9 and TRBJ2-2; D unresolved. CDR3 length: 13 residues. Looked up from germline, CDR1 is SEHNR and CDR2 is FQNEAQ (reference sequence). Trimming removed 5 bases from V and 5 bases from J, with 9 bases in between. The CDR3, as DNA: TGTGCCAGCAGCCCTGACATAACCGGGGAGCTGTTTTTT. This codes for CASSPDITGELFF.

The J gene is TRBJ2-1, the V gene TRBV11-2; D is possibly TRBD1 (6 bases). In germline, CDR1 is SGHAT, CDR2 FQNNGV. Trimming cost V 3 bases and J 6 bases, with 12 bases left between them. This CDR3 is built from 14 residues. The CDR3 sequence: CASSFDGGINEQFF. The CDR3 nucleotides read TGTGCCAGCAGCTTTGATGGGGGCATCAATGAGCAGTTCTTC.

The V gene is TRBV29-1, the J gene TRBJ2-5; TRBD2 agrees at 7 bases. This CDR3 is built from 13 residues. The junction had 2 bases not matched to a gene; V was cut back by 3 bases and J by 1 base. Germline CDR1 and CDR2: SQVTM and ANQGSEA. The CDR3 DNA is TGCAGCGTTGATAGCGGGTTCCAAGAGACCCAGTACTTC. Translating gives CSVDSGFQETQYF.

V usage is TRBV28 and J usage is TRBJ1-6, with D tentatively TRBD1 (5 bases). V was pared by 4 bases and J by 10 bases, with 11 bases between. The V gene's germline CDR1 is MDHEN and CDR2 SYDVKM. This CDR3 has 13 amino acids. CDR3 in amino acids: CASSSGFWSPLHF. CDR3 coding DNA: TGTGCCAGCAGTTCAGGGTTTTGGTCACCCCTCCACTTT.

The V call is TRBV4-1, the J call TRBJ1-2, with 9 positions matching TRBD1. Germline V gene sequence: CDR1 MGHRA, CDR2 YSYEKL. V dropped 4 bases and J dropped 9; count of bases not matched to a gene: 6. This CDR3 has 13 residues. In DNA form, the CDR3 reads TGCGCCAGCAGCCCTGGGACAGGGAGGAGCTACACCTTC. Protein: CASSPGTGRSYTF.

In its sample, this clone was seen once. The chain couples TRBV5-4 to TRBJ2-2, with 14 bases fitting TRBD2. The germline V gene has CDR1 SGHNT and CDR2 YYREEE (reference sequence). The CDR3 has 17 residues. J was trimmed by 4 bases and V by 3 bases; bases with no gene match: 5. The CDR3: CASSSGLAGVVTGELFF. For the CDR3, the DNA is TGTGCCAGCAGCTCGGGACTAGCGGGAGTGGTCACCGGGGAGCTGTTTTTT.

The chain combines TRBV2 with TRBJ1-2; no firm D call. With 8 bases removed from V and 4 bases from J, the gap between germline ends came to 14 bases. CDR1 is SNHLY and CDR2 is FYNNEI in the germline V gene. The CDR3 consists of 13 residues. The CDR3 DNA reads TGTGCCAGCCCCCGGGAGCCTTTCTATGGCTACACCTTC. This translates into CASPREPFYGYTF.

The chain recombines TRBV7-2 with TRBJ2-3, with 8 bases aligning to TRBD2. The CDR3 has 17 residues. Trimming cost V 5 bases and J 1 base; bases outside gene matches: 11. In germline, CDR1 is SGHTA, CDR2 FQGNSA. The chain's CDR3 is CASSGRRGGTRTDTQYF. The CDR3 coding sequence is TGTGCCAGCAGCGGTCGTCGGGGGGGGACCCGCACAGATACGCAGTATTTT.

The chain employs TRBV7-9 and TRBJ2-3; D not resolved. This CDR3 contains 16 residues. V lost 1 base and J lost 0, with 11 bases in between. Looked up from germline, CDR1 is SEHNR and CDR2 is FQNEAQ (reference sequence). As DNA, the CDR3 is TGTGCCAGCAGCTTAGTTGGTAATCCTAGCACAGATACGCAGTATTTT. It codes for CASSLVGNPSTDTQYF.

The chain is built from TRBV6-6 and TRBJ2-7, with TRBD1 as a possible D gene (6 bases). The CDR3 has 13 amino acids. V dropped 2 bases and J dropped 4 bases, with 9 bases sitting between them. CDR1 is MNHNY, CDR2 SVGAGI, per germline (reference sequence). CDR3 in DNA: TGTGCCAGCAGTTACCCCGGACAGTACGAGCAGTACTTC. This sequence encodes CASSYPGQYEQYF.

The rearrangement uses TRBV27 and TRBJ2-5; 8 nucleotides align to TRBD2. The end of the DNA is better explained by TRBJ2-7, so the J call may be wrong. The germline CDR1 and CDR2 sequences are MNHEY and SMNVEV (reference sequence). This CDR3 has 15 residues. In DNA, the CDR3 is TGTGCCAGCAGTCCCACACGGGAGGGATGGTACGAGCAGTACTTC. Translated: CASSPTREGWYEQYF.

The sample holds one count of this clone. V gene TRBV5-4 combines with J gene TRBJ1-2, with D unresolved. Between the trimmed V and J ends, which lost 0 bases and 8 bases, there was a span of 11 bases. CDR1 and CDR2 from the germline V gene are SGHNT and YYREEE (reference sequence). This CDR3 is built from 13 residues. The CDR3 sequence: CASSLDTLGGYTF. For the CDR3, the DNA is TGTGCCAGCAGCTTGGACACGCTCGGCGGCTACACCTTC. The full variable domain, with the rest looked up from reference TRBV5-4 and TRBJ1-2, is ETGVTQSPTHLIKTRGQQVTLRCSSQSGHNTVSWYQQALGQGPQFIFQYYREEENGRGNFPPRFSGLQFPNYSSELNVNALELDDSALYLCASSLDTLGGYTFGSGTRLTVV.

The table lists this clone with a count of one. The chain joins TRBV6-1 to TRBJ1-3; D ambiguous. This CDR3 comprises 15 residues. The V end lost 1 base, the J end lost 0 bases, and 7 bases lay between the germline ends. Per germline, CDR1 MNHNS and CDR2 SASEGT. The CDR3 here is CASSEGHYSGNTIYF. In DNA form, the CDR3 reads TGTGCCAGCAGTGAAGGACATTACTCTGGAAACACCATATATTTT.

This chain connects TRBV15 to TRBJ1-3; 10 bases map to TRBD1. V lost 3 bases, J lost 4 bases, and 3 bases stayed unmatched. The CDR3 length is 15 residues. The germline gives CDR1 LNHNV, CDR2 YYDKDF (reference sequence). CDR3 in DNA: TGTGCCACCAGCAGGACAGGGGGCCCAGGAAACACCATATATTTT. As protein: CATSRTGGPGNTIYF.

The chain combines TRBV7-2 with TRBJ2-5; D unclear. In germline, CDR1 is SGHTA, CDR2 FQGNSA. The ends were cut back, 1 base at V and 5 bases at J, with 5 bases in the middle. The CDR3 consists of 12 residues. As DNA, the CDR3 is TGTGCCAGCAGCTTAGACGGGGAGACCCAGTACTTC. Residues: CASSLDGETQYF.

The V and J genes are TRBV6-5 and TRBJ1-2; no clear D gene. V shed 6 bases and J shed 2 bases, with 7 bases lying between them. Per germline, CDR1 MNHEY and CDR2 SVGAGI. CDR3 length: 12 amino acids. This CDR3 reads CASSEGNYGYTF. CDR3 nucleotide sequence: TGTGCCAGCAGCGAAGGGAACTATGGCTACACCTTC.

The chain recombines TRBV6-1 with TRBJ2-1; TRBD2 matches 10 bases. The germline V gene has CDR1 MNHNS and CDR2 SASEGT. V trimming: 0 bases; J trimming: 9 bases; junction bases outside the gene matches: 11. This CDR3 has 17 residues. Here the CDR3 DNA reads TGTGCCAGCAGTGAAGCGGTAGCGGGAGGTCTTAAAGGTGAGCAGTTCTTC. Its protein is CASSEAVAGGLKGEQFF.

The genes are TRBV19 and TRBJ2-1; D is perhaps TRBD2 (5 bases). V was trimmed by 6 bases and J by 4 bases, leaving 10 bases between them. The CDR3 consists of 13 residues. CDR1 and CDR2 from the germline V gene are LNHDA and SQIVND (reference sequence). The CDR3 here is CASSPRGYNEQFF. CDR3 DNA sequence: TGTGCCAGTAGCCCCCGGGGTTACAATGAGCAGTTCTTC. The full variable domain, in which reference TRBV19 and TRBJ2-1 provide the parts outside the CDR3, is DGGITQSPKYLFRKEGQNVTLSCEQNLNHDAMYWYRQDPGQGLRLIYYSQIVNDFQKGDIAEGYSVSREKKESFPLTVTSAQKNPTAFYLCASSPRGYNEQFFGPGTRLTVL.

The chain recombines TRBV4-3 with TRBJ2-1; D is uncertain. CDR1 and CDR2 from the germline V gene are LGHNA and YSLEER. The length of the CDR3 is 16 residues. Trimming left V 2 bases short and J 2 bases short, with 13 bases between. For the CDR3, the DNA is TGCGCCAGCAGCCAACAGAAGGGATCGCCCTACAATGAGCAGTTCTTC. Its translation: CASSQQKGSPYNEQFF.

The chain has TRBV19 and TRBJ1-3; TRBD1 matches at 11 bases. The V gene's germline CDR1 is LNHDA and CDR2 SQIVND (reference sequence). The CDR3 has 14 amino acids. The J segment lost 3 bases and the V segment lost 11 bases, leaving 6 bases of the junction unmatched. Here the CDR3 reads CASDRGLGGNTIYF. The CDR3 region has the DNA TGTGCCTCGGACAGGGGGCTAGGTGGAAACACCATATATTTT.

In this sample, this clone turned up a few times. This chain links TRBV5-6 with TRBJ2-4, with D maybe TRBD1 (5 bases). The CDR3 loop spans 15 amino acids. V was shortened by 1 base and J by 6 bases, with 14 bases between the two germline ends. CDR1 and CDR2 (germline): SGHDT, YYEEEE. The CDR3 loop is CASSLRAGYGNIQYF. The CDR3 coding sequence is TGTGCCAGCAGCTTGCGGGCAGGGTATGGAAACATTCAGTACTTC.

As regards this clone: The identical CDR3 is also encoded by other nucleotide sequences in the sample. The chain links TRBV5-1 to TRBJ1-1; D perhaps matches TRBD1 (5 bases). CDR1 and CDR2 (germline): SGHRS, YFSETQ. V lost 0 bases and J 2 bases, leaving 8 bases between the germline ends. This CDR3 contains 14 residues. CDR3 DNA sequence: TGCGCCAGCAGCTTGGGACAGCCTAACACTGAAGCTTTCTTT. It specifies CASSLGQPNTEAFF.

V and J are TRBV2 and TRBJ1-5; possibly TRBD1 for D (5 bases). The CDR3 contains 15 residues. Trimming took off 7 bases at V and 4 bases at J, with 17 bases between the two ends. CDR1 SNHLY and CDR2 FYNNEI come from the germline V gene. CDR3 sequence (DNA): TGTGCCAGCATGTCGGACGGGGGGGAAAATCAGCCCCAGCATTTT. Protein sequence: CASMSDGGENQPQHF.